In this sample, the clone carrying this T cell receptor (beta chain) turned up once. Antigen specificity is unknown. This entry belongs to a study of T cell responses to AZD1222 COVID-19 vaccine. Overall study findings and caveats: Increased Spike-specific TCR breadth and depth were observed after two AZD1222 doses. Repertoire collection took place solely once the T cell response had peaked. Reports indicate that nearly half of spike-specific TCRs are directed at unmutated variant regions. Donors in the cohort were predominantly white British and more often female, and clonal diversity was possibly underestimated.

This CDR3 has 14 amino acids. With 4 bases removed from V and 0 bases from J, the gap between germline ends came to 8 bases. CDR1 SGHRS and CDR2 YFSETQ come from the germline V gene. TCRdb keeps only in-frame clones here, not all; method: immunoSEQ multiplex PCR. The profile shows some 170,000 clones, about 87% of them singletons. The specimen was peripheral blood, collected 28 days after the second dose of the MenACWY control vaccine. This chain connects TRBV5-1 to TRBJ2-4, with D possibly matching TRBD1 (5 bases). The sequence derives from an adult who received the MenACWY meningococcal vaccine as a control. CDR3 sequence: CASSQGEAKNIQYF. DNA for the CDR3: TGCGCCAGCAGCCAAGGGGAAGCCAAAAACATTCAGTACTTC. The complete variable domain, with remaining parts taken from reference TRBV5-1 and TRBJ2-4, reads KAGVTQTPRYLIKTRGQQVTLSCSPISGHRSVSWYQQTPGQGLQFLFEYFSETQRNKGNFPGRFSGRQFSNSRSEMNVSTLELGDSALYLCASSQGEAKNIQYFGAGTRLSVL.